These 17 T cell receptor beta chains were all obtained from the same sample, sequenced in a study of regulatory T cells in long-lasting Graves disease. TCR beta libraries were built with iRepertoire HTBI primers and Arm-PCR of CDR3 regions. TCRdb ran MiXCR on the multiplex PCR reads and lists one entry per CDR3 protein. In the table there are 300,000 to 400,000 distinct CDR3 sequences, around 17% of which are singletons. The time point denotes: newly diagnosed GD, antithyroid drugs for less than 3 months. RNA extracted from PBMCs served as the sequencing template. This same sample was also taken into another study, of T cells in Graves' hyperthyroidism and ophthalmopathy.

The sequencing used peripheral blood mononuclear cells (PBMCs), collected at new diagnosis, from a patient treated with antithyroid drugs. These receptors were collected from a middle-aged man with Graves disease.

This clonotype was counted at least ten times. This chain joins TRBV30 and TRBJ1-1; D uncertain. The CDR3 sequence is 15 residues long. V dropped 0 bases and J dropped 3 bases, with 14 bases sitting between them. Germline-derived CDR1 and CDR2 are GTSNPN and SVGIG (reference sequence). The CDR3, as DNA: TGTGCCTGGAGTGTACCTAGGACTCTTGACACTGAAGCTTTCTTT. This gives the protein CAWSVPRTLDTEAFF.

A few counts support this clonotype. The chain is built from TRBV29-1 and TRBJ2-5, with TRBD1 identical over 8 bases. There are 14 residues in the CDR3. Germline V gene data show CDR1 as SQVTM and CDR2 as ANQGSEA. The ends lost 4 bases at V and 3 bases at J; junction bases unmatched: 7. The CDR3 sequence: CSVGGPTGEETQYF. The CDR3, as DNA: TGCAGCGTTGGGGGTCCGACAGGGGAAGAGACCCAGTACTTC.

This clonotype was picked up many times. The chain links TRBV4-2 to TRBJ1-1; D unresolved. The V gene's germline CDR1 is LGHNA and CDR2 YNFKEQ. The V end lost 0 bases, the J end lost 5 bases, and 7 bases lay between the germline ends. This CDR3 region has 13 residues. CDR3 nucleotide sequence: TGTGCCAGCAGCCAAGATACTGATACTGAAGCTTTCTTT. This translates into CASSQDTDTEAFF.

This clonotype was observed many times. J is TRBJ2-1 and V is TRBV28; TRBD2 agrees at 8 bases. Looked up from germline, CDR1 is MDHEN and CDR2 is SYDVKM. The CDR3 has 14 amino acids. V was pared by 7 bases and J by 4 bases, with 6 bases of the junction left unmatched. This CDR3 reads CASKLAGTYNEQFF. The CDR3 DNA reads as TGTGCCAGCAAGTTAGCGGGGACATACAATGAGCAGTTCTTC.

The rearrangement joins TRBV12-3 or TRBV12-4 to TRBJ1-2, with unresolved D. Trimming took 4 bases from V and 5 from J, leaving 14 bases between them. The CDR3 spans 14 residues. The CDR3 loop reads CASSSPSKLYGYTF. As DNA, the CDR3 is TGTGCCAGCAGTTCCCCCTCGAAGTTATATGGCTACACCTTC.

J is TRBJ2-2 and V is TRBV10-3; TRBD2 aligns across 11 bases. The CDR3 runs 16 residues. CDR1 and CDR2 from the germline V gene are ENHRY and SYGVKD. V lost 7 bases and J lost 6; bases outside the gene matches: 10. The CDR3 DNA follows: TGTGCCATCACCGAGTCCCTAGCGGGGGGTGCCGGGGAGCTGTTTTTT. Encoded protein: CAITESLAGGAGELFF.

This clonotype was recorded many times. The chain couples TRBV7-7 to TRBJ2-1, with 11 nucleotides matching TRBD1. The J call may be faulty, since TRBJ2-5 better matches the DNA end. Germline-derived CDR1 and CDR2 are SSHAT and FNYEAQ (reference sequence). The CDR3 extends over 16 amino acids. CDR3 residues: CASSPYWDRGQETQYF. DNA of the CDR3: TGTGCCAGCAGCCCCTACTGGGACAGGGGGCAAGAGACCCAGTACTTC.

Of note for this clonotype: This may be a read error: a much more frequent sequence differs by one nucleotide. The chain joins TRBV24-1 to TRBJ2-1; the D call may be TRBD1 or TRBD2 (6 bases each). CDR1 and CDR2 from the germline V gene are KGHDR and SFDVKD. The CDR3 totals 13 residues. The CDR3, as DNA: TGTGCCACTCGGGGGCCCTCCTACGATGAGCAGTTCTTC. The encoded protein is CATRGPSYDEQFF.

This clonotype was detected ten times or more. The chain links TRBV6-2 or TRBV6-3 to TRBJ1-1; D gene unclear. Trimming pared 2 bases from V and 8 bases from J, leaving 12 bases between. CDR1 is MNHEY, CDR2 SVGEGT, per germline. The CDR3 loop spans 13 amino acids. This CDR3 is CASSYLRLVEAFF. The DNA of the CDR3 is TGTGCCAGCAGTTACCTCCGACTCGTCGAAGCTTTCTTT.

This clonotype appeared many times. The chain employs TRBV6-1 and TRBJ2-3, with TRBD2 matching 8 bases. Germline CDR1 and CDR2: MNHNS and SASEGT. The CDR3 is 14 residues long. The V gene end was trimmed by 7 bases and the J gene end by 5 bases; junction bases not matched to a gene: 8. In nucleotides, the CDR3 is TGTGCCAGCACTAGGCGGGGGGCGAGAGATACGCAGTATTTT. It translates to CASTRRGARDTQYF.

This clonotype was seen repeatedly, ten times or more. The chain joins TRBV28 to TRBJ2-7; the D call may be TRBD1 or TRBD2 (5 bases each). The ends were cut back, 5 bases at V and 4 bases at J, with 18 bases in the middle. The germline V gene has CDR1 MDHEN and CDR2 SYDVKM. This CDR3 has 15 amino acids. For the CDR3, the DNA is TGTGCCAGCAGTCCCCAGTGGGGCTTAGCGTACGAGCAGTACTTC. Translation: CASSPQWGLAYEQYF. The full variable domain, completed using reference TRBV28 and TRBJ2-7, is DVKVTQSSRYLVKRTGEKVFLECVQDMDHENMFWYRQDPGLGLRLIYFSYDVKMKEKGDIPEGYSVSREKKERFSLILESASTNQTSMYLCASSPQWGLAYEQYFGPGTRLTVT.

This clonotype was counted between two and nine times. This chain links TRBV28 with TRBJ2-7, with unresolved D. The CDR3 consists of 15 residues. Trimming shortened V by 6 bases and J by 0 bases, and 15 bases separated the two germline ends. Germline V gene lookup returns CDR1 MDHEN and CDR2 SYDVKM. The CDR3 region has the DNA TGTGCCAGCAGGGCGCCATTCCCAAACTCCTACGAGCAGTACTTC. It specifies CASRAPFPNSYEQYF.

This clonotype was seen at least ten times. The chain couples TRBV5-6 to TRBJ2-7; D is ambiguous. The V end lost 1 base, the J end lost 0 bases, and 5 bases lay between the germline ends. CDR1 and CDR2 (germline): SGHDT, YYEEEE. There are 13 residues in the CDR3. In DNA form, the CDR3 reads TGTGCCAGCAGCTTGTCCTCCTCCTACGAGCAGTACTTC. It specifies CASSLSSSYEQYF.

This clonotype was counted many times. This chain joins TRBV12-3 or TRBV12-4 and TRBJ1-1, with D unresolved. The CDR3 has 14 residues. Trimming took off 1 base at V and 1 base at J, with 7 bases between the two ends. The CDR3 protein is CASSLVGANTEAFF. Written as DNA, the CDR3 is TGTGCCAGCAGTTTAGTCGGTGCGAACACTGAAGCTTTCTTT.

The chain combines TRBV12-3 or TRBV12-4 with TRBJ2-3, with a possible D match to TRBD1 (5 bases). This CDR3 comprises 15 residues. Trimming cost V 7 bases and J 2 bases, with 16 bases left between them. The CDR3 coding sequence is TGTGCCAGCACTCCCAGGGCAGGGCCCACAGATACGCAGTATTTT. This sequence encodes CASTPRAGPTDTQYF.

This clonotype showed up many times. The chain is built from TRBV10-3 and TRBJ2-5; the match to TRBD1 covers 8 bases. V gave up 3 bases and J gave up 5 bases; unmatched junction bases: 14. The V gene's germline CDR1 is ENHRY and CDR2 SYGVKD. The CDR3 loop spans 17 amino acids. In DNA form, the CDR3 reads TGTGCCATCAGTGACCCCGTCTCCACAGGGGGACGGGAGACCCAGTACTTC. This codes for CAISDPVSTGGRETQYF.

This clonotype was counted only a few times. The chain recombines TRBV6-1 with TRBJ1-5; D is undetermined. V was cut by 10 bases and J by 7 bases, with 17 bases left in between. Looked up from germline, CDR1 is MNHNS and CDR2 is SASEGT. This CDR3 region has 13 residues. The CDR3 DNA sequence: TGTGCCACGCAAGCCGGGCACGGCCAGCCCCAGCATTTT. This sequence encodes CATQAGHGQPQHF.